This T cell receptor (beta chain) was found in a study of T cell responses to AZD1222 COVID-19 vaccine. Overall study findings and caveats: Among those given AZD1222, only five or six were seropositive at baseline. Donor demographics were predominantly white British with a female majority; clonal diversity may be underestimated. After the peak T cell response, and only then, were repertoires sampled.

With respect to this clone: Its specificity is not known.

Measured with immunoSEQ multiplex PCR; TCRdb has only the in-frame clones, and not every one. The repertoire holds 90,000 to 130,000 clones, with 88% as singletons. The TCR sequence derives from an adult in good health. The sample here was peripheral blood, taken on day 0 of AZD1222 vaccination.

The DNA of the CDR3 is TGCGCCAGCAGCCTCTTGGGACAGGGACCCTACAATGAGCAGTTCTTC. Protein product: CASSLLGQGPYNEQFF. V and J are TRBV4-1 and TRBJ2-1; the match to TRBD1 covers 9 bases. J lost 2 bases, V lost 4 bases, and 6 bases had no gene match. The CDR3 runs to 16 residues. CDR1 and CDR2 from the germline V gene are MGHRA and YSYEKL.